These 9 T cell receptor beta chains share one sample of origin, sequenced in a study of regulatory and conventional T cells in RAG deficiency (dated by TCRdb to 2016 to 2017). Before genomic DNA extraction, conventional CD4+ T cells were isolated from blood as CD25-low CD127-high cells. The library relied on the immunoSEQ multiplex PCR assay. TCRdb carries this immuneACCESS record with in-frame sequences only. Its versions omit some clonotypes, under half of them owing to an unresolved V gene in the studies checked, with the rest unexplained. The sample table contains about 50,000 clones; only one count was recorded for over 80% of them. The ten largest clones add up to 0.51% of the sample. This sample was shared with a second study, whose subject was regulatory T cells. As the second study states: For the multiplex PCR, 52 forward TRBV primers and 13 reverse TRBJ primers were used, and amplification bias was corrected with both assay-based and computational methods.

Sequenced: CD4+ effector T cells sorted from blood. The receptors were gathered from a human donor in good health.

V usage is TRBV11-2 and J usage is TRBJ2-1; D remains ambiguous. This CDR3 spans 16 amino acids. CDR1 is SGHAT, CDR2 FQNNGV, per germline. V was clipped by 7 bases and J by 7 bases, with 23 bases between them. The CDR3 region has the DNA TGTGCCAGCAACCACCCCGGCCAGAGAGGATTTAATGAGCAGTTCTTC. Translated: CASNHPGQRGFNEQFF.

This clone came up once. The chain links TRBV6-4 to TRBJ1-5; 10 positions match TRBD1. Per the germline V gene, CDR1 is MRHNA and CDR2 is SNTAGT. This CDR3 is built from 19 residues. The ends lost 4 bases at V and 0 bases at J; junction bases unmatched: 12. The CDR3 region has the DNA TGTGCCAGCAGTGCCCCCGGGACAGGGGATCTAGTTAGCAATCAGCCCCAGCATTTT. It translates to CASSAPGTGDLVSNQPQHF.

This sequence joins TRBV28 and TRBJ2-7; 13 nucleotides agree with TRBD2. CDR1 is MDHEN and CDR2 is SYDVKM in the germline V gene. The CDR3 length is 15 residues. V dropped 5 bases and J dropped 5; count of bases not matched to a gene: 6. The CDR3, as DNA: TGTGCCAGCAGTCCACCCGGACTAGCGGGAGACGAGCAGTACTTC. Protein: CASSPPGLAGDEQYF.

This clone occurred once. The chain recombines TRBV18 with TRBJ1-5; D gene unclear. V shed 2 bases and J shed 4 bases, with 12 bases lying between them. From germline, CDR1 is KGHSH and CDR2 LQKENI. The length of the CDR3 is 15 residues. The CDR3 is CASSPVEGRNQPQHF. In nucleotides, the CDR3 is TGTGCCAGCTCACCAGTGGAAGGGAGGAATCAGCCCCAGCATTTT.

The chain links TRBV21-1 to TRBJ2-4; the table's TRBD2 call for D was not verified on the DNA. TRBV21-1 is deemed a pseudogene. The CDR3 has 18 residues. The CDR3 loop is CASSQGAGGLGAKNIQYF. The CDR3 DNA sequence: TGTGCCAGCAGCCAGGGAGCGGGGGGCCTAGGGGCCAAAAACATTCAGTACTTC.

V usage is TRBV11-1 and J usage is TRBJ2-1, with 16 bases matching TRBD2. Germline values: CDR1 SGHAT, CDR2 FQDESV (reference sequence). The CDR3 is 18 amino acids. V gave up 3 bases and J gave up 4 bases; unmatched junction bases: 6. The CDR3 loop is CASSLGLAGGGAYNEQFF. The CDR3 nucleotides are TGTGCCAGCAGCTTGGGACTAGCGGGAGGGGGTGCGTACAATGAGCAGTTCTTC.

This clone showed up just a few times. The V gene is TRBV19, the J gene TRBJ1-2, with a weak D call TRBD1 (6 bases). CDR3 length equals 15 residues. Per germline, CDR1 LNHDA and CDR2 SQIVND (reference sequence). Trimming cost V 7 bases and J 4 bases, with 19 bases left between them. For the CDR3, the DNA is TGTGCCAGTACCATAGACGGGGGGCTAAGCTATGGCTACACCTTC. Translated, it gives CASTIDGGLSYGYTF. The entire variable domain, with the rest obtained from reference TRBV19 and TRBJ1-2, is as follows: DGGITQSPKYLFRKEGQNVTLSCEQNLNHDAMYWYRQDPGQGLRLIYYSQIVNDFQKGDIAEGYSVSREKKESFPLTVTSAQKNPTAFYLCASTIDGGLSYGYTFGSGTRLTVV.

V gene TRBV2 combines with J gene TRBJ2-1, with 9 positions matching TRBD2. V lost 5 bases and J lost 6; bases outside the gene matches: 5. The CDR3 has 14 amino acids. CDR1 SNHLY and CDR2 FYNNEI come from the germline V gene. The CDR3 DNA reads TGTGCCAGCAGTCCCCATAGCGGGAGCAATGAGCAGTTCTTC. Its translation is CASSPHSGSNEQFF.

The chain joins TRBV7-2 to TRBJ1-6; D unclear. The CDR3 is 11 residues long. Germline V gene lookup returns CDR1 SGHTA and CDR2 FQGNSA. V shed 5 bases and J shed 6 bases, with 2 bases lying between them. In DNA form, the CDR3 reads TGTGCCAGCAGCCGTAATTCACCCCTCCACTTT. It codes for CASSRNSPLHF.